This TCR beta chain was retrieved from a study of beta chain features in type 1 diabetes. This clone was counted only a few times. The antigen remains unidentified. Study-wide results and caveats: PCR might show a preference for shorter templates, equally across patients and controls.

The CDR3 is 15 amino acids. Germline CDR1 reads LNHDA; CDR2 reads SQIVND (reference sequence). Trimming shortened V by 3 bases and J by 2 bases, and 13 bases separated the two germline ends. Reverse transcribing all isolated RNA meant expressed TCRB transcripts were sequenced. Using immunoSEQ multiplex PCR, the repertoire was profiled, and TCRdb retains in-frame clones only, with some absent. Of around 280,000 clones in the sample, 7.5% to 9.5% were seen once. The receptor was isolated from a woman younger than 30 in good health. The gene calls are TRBV19 and TRBJ1-2; unclear D gene. Source material: central memory CD4+ T cells from blood. CDR3 in amino acids: CASSIFGTPNYGYTF. The CDR3, as DNA: TGTGCCAGTAGTATCTTCGGCACACCCAACTATGGCTACACCTTC.